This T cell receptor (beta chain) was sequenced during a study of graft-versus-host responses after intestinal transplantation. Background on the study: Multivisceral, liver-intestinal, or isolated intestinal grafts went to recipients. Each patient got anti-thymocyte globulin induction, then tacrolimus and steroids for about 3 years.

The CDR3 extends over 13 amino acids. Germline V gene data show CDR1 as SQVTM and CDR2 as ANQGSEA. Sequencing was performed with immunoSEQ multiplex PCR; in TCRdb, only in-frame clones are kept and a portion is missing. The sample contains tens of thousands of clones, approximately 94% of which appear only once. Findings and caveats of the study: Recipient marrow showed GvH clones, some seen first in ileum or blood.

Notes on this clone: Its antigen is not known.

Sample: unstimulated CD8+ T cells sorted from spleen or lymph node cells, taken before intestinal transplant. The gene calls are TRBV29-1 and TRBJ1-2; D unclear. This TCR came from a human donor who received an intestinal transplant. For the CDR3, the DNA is TGCAGTGCACTCGCGGGAGGCGGCTATGGCTACACCTTC. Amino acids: CSALAGGGYGYTF.